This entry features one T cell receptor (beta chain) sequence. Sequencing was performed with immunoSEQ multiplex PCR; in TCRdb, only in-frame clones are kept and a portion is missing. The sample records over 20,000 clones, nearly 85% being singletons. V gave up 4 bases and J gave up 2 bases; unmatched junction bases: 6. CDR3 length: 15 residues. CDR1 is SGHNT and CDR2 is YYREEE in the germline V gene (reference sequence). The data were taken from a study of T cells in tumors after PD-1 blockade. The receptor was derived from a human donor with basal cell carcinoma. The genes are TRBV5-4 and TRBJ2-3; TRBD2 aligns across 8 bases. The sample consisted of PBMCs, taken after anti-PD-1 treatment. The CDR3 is CASSQPGGPTDTQYF. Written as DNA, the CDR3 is TGTGCCAGCAGCCAACCGGGGGGGCCCACAGATACGCAGTATTTT.